This T cell receptor (beta chain) was captured by sequencing in a study of OX40 agonist ivuxolimab in advanced cancers. Study-level background: Six ivuxolimab dose levels, 0.01 to 10 mg/kg, were given intravenously every 2 weeks. Subjects had a mean age of about 60 years, with a range of 23 to 79; more than 75% were male.

Sequenced by immunoSEQ multiplex PCR; TCRdb stores in-frame clones only, minus some. This table has about 60,000 clones, around 80% appearing once. The V end lost 5 bases, the J end lost 9 bases, and 11 bases lay between the germline ends. The CDR3 spans 11 residues. Germline CDR1 reads GTSNPN; CDR2 reads SVGIG (reference sequence). This clone was seen only a few times. Its antigen is as yet unknown. Regarding the study as a whole: The mean number of expanded clones was higher in CD8+ T cells than in CD4+.

V gene TRBV30 combines with J gene TRBJ1-3, with D unclear. The source material was CD4+ or CD8+ T cells sorted from blood, sampled in a trial of the OX40 agonist ivuxolimab. This receptor was identified in an adult with an advanced solid tumor such as melanoma, head and neck, liver or kidney cancer. As DNA, the CDR3 is TGTGCCTGGGGTTGGGAGGGCACCATATATTTT. Its translation: CAWGWEGTIYF.